The 18 T cell receptor beta chains below were found in one sample sequenced in a study of T cell repertoires in cytomegalovirus infection. MiXCR, applied by TCRdb to the reads, yields one record per CDR3 protein. The profile shows 450,000 to 550,000 distinct CDR3 sequences, approximately 16% of them singletons. The sample taken for sequencing was CD8+ T cells from PBMCs. All receptors come from a human donor in good health (CMV status not recorded). Some clones in this sample may be carry-over from other donors' samples.

Details on this clonotype: Possible read error: a much larger clone is one base away. The CDR3 does not close with the conserved phenylalanine or tryptophan, likely indicating a read error. The chain is built from TRBV6-1 and TRBJ2-7; no reliable D call. V was clipped by 8 bases and J by 3 bases, with 8 bases between them. This CDR3 region has 11 residues. CDR1 MNHNS and CDR2 SASEGT come from the germline V gene. CDR3 sequence: CASRTYYEQYL. The CDR3 DNA reads as TGTGCCAGCCGGACCTACTACGAGCAGTACTTA.

This clonotype appeared many times. The CDR3 sequence: CASSSAAGTSYEQYF. The CDR3 DNA is TGTGCCAGCAGCTCAGCGGCGGGAACCTCCTACGAGCAGTACTTC. The chain recombines TRBV7-8 with TRBJ2-7; TRBD2 might be the D (6 bases). Germline CDR1 and CDR2: SGHVS and FQNEAQ. The CDR3 runs 15 residues. V gave up 4 bases and J gave up 0 bases, with 13 bases separating them.

In its sample, this clonotype was seen many times. The chain is built from TRBV7-8 and TRBJ2-1, with 9 bases identical to TRBD2. Germline V lookup: CDR1 SGHVS, CDR2 FQNEAQ. The CDR3 consists of 18 residues. The J segment lost 6 bases and the V segment lost 1 base, leaving 13 bases of the junction unmatched. This chain's CDR3 is CASSLVPGGLAGTNEQFF. CDR3 nucleotide sequence: TGTGCCAGCAGCTTAGTCCCTGGTGGGCTAGCGGGAACCAATGAGCAGTTCTTC.

This clonotype was seen only a few times. The chain is built from TRBV19 and TRBJ2-2; D unresolved. V was clipped by 0 bases and J by 6 bases, with 5 bases between them. This CDR3 contains 13 residues. Germline CDR1 LNHDA, CDR2 SQIVND (reference sequence). The CDR3 loop is CASSIEGSGELFF. In DNA, the CDR3 is TGTGCCAGTAGTATAGAGGGGTCCGGGGAGCTGTTTTTT.

In this sample, this clonotype turned up many times. The V and J genes are TRBV11-1 and TRBJ2-1; D not certain. V lost 2 bases and J 8 bases, leaving 16 bases between the germline ends. Germline CDR1 reads SGHAT; CDR2 reads FQDESV (reference sequence). The CDR3 covers 15 residues. CDR3 DNA sequence: TGTGCCAGCAGCTTACAGCAGTACCCGGTGGATGAGCAGTTCTTC. Protein sequence: CASSLQQYPVDEQFF.

The V call is TRBV20-1, the J call TRBJ1-1; 7 positions agree with TRBD1. Germline loops: CDR1 DFQATT, CDR2 SNEGSKA (reference sequence). Unmatched junction bases numbered 7, after V lost 0 bases and J lost 0 bases. CDR3 length equals 16 residues. Written as DNA, the CDR3 is TGCAGTGCTAGAGACAGGGGGGACGTGGTGAACACTGAAGCTTTCTTT. It encodes CSARDRGDVVNTEAFF.

There are many counts of this clonotype. V gene TRBV11-2 combines with J gene TRBJ2-7; D is possibly TRBD2 (5 bases). Germline V lookup: CDR1 SGHAT, CDR2 FQNNGV. The CDR3 is made up of 14 amino acids. The V end lost 4 bases, the J end lost 3 bases, and 13 bases lay between the germline ends. CDR3 region: CASSWGHGVYEQYF. CDR3 sequence (DNA): TGTGCCAGCAGCTGGGGTCACGGGGTCTACGAGCAGTACTTC.

A few counts support this clonotype. V usage is TRBV20-1 and J usage is TRBJ1-1; maybe TRBD1 (5 bases). Trimming stripped 6 bases from V and 1 base from J, with 12 bases between. Per the germline V gene, CDR1 is DFQATT and CDR2 is SNEGSKA (reference sequence). The CDR3 contains 13 residues. The CDR3 DNA reads TGCAGTGCCCCGGGGCAGTCGAACACTGAAGCTTTCTTT. It translates to CSAPGQSNTEAFF.

This chain links TRBV6-2 or TRBV6-3 with TRBJ1-5; the D gene is possibly TRBD1 (5 bases). Germline CDR1 and CDR2: MNHEY and SVGEGT. The CDR3 sequence is 15 residues long. V dropped 6 bases and J dropped 9 bases, with 21 bases sitting between them. CDR3 region: CASSDVGPLRGPQHF. The DNA for the CDR3 is TGTGCCAGCAGCGACGTTGGACCATTAAGGGGGCCCCAGCATTTT.

This clonotype was seen many times. V and J are TRBV28 and TRBJ2-3; 12 positions agree with TRBD2. The CDR3 loop spans 17 amino acids. Per the germline V gene, CDR1 is MDHEN and CDR2 is SYDVKM. Trimming cost V 2 bases and J 2 bases; bases outside gene matches: 5. CDR3 region: CASSLPTSGRNTDTQYF. CDR3 in DNA: TGTGCCAGCAGTTTACCGACTAGCGGGAGAAACACAGATACGCAGTATTTT.

This clonotype has only a few counts. As DNA, the CDR3 is TGTGCCAGCAGCTTGGCCGGGCAGAGAAAAGAAGCTTTCTTT. This encodes CASSLAGQRKEAFF. The chain recombines TRBV5-6 with TRBJ1-1; D unresolved. V was clipped by 0 bases and J by 8 bases, with 14 bases between them. The CDR3 sequence is 14 residues long. Germline CDR1 reads SGHDT; CDR2 reads YYEEEE.

This clonotype was found a few times. The rearrangement links TRBV18 to TRBJ2-7, with D unclear. CDR1 is KGHSH, CDR2 LQKENI, per germline. The V gene lost 4 bases and the J gene lost 2 bases, with 12 bases spanning the gap. The CDR3 runs 14 residues. CDR3: CASSLVEQPYEQYF. Here the CDR3 DNA reads TGTGCCAGCTCACTTGTAGAACAGCCCTACGAGCAGTACTTC.

With regard to this clonotype: A read error is likely, as this CDR3 ends without the conserved phenylalanine or tryptophan. The chain links TRBV2 to TRBJ2-7; D remains ambiguous. The V gene's germline CDR1 is SNHLY and CDR2 FYNNEI. This CDR3 comprises 12 residues. V lost 6 bases to trimming and J lost 5 bases, with 11 bases between them. DNA of the CDR3: TGTGCCAGCAGGAAAGGAATCCACGAGCAGTACTTA. Its protein product is CASRKGIHEQYL.

Ten or more counts support this clonotype. The chain has TRBV7-6 and TRBJ2-7; unclear D gene. Trimming stripped 5 bases from V and 0 bases from J, with 14 bases between. CDR3 length: 15 amino acids. Germline CDR1 reads SGHVS; CDR2 reads FNYEAQ. The CDR3, as DNA: TGTGCCAGCAGCCTAACGGGCCCTACCTCCTACGAGCAGTACTTC. It specifies CASSLTGPTSYEQYF.

This clonotype has ten or more counts. V usage is TRBV7-9 and J usage is TRBJ2-1, with D perhaps matching TRBD1 (6 bases). The germline V and J ends were trimmed by 5 bases and 3 bases, with 14 bases remaining between them. Per the germline V gene, CDR1 is SEHNR and CDR2 is FQNEAQ (reference sequence). CDR3 length: 15 residues. The CDR3 spells CASSGRTEYYNEQFF. DNA for the CDR3: TGTGCCAGCAGCGGCCGGACAGAATACTACAATGAGCAGTTCTTC. Filled out from reference TRBV7-9 and TRBJ2-1, the complete variable domain reads DTGVSQNPRHKITKRGQNVTFRCDPISEHNRLYWYRQTLGQGPEFLTYFQNEAQLEKSRLLSDRFSAERPKGSFSTLEIQRTEQGDSAMYLCASSGRTEYYNEQFFGPGTRLTVL.

This clonotype has more than one count but fewer than ten. The chain joins TRBV9 to TRBJ2-3; D is undetermined. V lost 5 bases, J lost 6 bases, and 10 bases lay in between. Germline CDR1 reads SGDLS; CDR2 reads YYNGEE. The CDR3 extends over 12 amino acids. CDR3 in amino acids: CASSPREDTQYF. DNA of the CDR3: TGTGCCAGCAGTCCACGTGAGGATACGCAGTATTTT. The whole variable domain, filled in from reference TRBV9 and TRBJ2-3, reads DSGVTQTPKHLITATGQRVTLRCSPRSGDLSVYWYQQSLDQGLQFLIQYYNGEERAKGNILERFSAQQFPDLHSELNLSSLELGDSALYFCASSPREDTQYFGPGTRLTVL.

This clonotype has only a few counts. V gene TRBV11-3 combines with J gene TRBJ2-7; possibly TRBD2 for D (5 bases). V gave up 5 bases and J gave up 6 bases, with 14 bases separating them. CDR3 size: 13 residues. Germline V CDR1 and CDR2: SGHNT, YENEEA. The CDR3: CASSDDTAGEQYF. CDR3 DNA sequence: TGTGCCAGCAGCGACGACACCGCGGGCGAGCAGTACTTC.

This clonotype was recorded a few times. V gene TRBV27 combines with J gene TRBJ2-4, with TRBD1 matching 7 bases. CDR3 length: 15 residues. V shed 2 bases, J shed 1 base, and the junction held 2 bases outside the gene matches. Germline V gene sequence: CDR1 MNHEY, CDR2 SMNVEV (reference sequence). In DNA form, the CDR3 reads TGTGCCAGCAGTTTAGAGGGGGCGGCCAAAAACATTCAGTACTTC. The encoded protein is CASSLEGAAKNIQYF.